This section outlines one T cell receptor (beta chain) sequence together with its context. Its antigen is unknown. The sample belongs to a study of CXCR3-negative and CXCR3-positive naive CD8 T cells. General study points: Memory cells diverged, while naive CXCR3-positive and CXCR3-negative cells had similar TRBV-TRBJ usage.

There are 13 residues in the CDR3. Germline CDR1 SQVTM, CDR2 ANQGSEA. Libraries of TRB cDNA were made by 5' RACE and carried UMIs. TCRdb re-called the 5' RACE reads; one entry per CDR3 protein, DNA not given. This sample's table reports fewer than 55,000 distinct CDR3 sequences. J is TRBJ1-2 and V is TRBV29-1; TCRdb outputs TRBD1, but without DNA this stays unchecked. Sequencing was done on a sample of naive CXCR3- CD8+ T cells from blood. Subset given: CD45RO-CCR7+CD27+CD95- naive CD8+ T cells lacking CXCR3 (TNR3-). The receptor's source is a human donor in good health. Some clones in this sample may be carry-over from other donors' samples. The chain's CDR3 is CSVEVRGDYGYTF.